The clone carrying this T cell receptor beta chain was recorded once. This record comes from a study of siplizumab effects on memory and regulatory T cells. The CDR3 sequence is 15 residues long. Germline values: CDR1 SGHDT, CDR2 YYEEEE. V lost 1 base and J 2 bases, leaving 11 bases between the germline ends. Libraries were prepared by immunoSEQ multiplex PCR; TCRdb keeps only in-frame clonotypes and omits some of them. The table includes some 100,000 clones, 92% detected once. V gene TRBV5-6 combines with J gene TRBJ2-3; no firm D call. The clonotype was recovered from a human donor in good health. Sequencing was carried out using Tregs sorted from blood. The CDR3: CASSLYRATTDTQYF. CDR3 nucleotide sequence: TGTGCCAGCAGCTTGTATCGGGCTACCACAGATACGCAGTATTTT.